This T cell receptor beta chain was sequenced in a study of cytomegalovirus exposure and HLA in healthy donors. The overall study: Within an early data release were roughly 83 million unique TCRs drawn from HLA-typed donors.

PCR employed 60 Vbeta and 13 Jbeta primers. Generated by immunoSEQ multiplex PCR, the TCRdb table keeps only in-frame clones and is missing some. This table has fewer than 150,000 clones, approximately 80% appearing once. The germline V and J ends were trimmed by 5 bases and 4 bases, with 17 bases remaining between them. Germline CDR1 reads LNHDA; CDR2 reads SQIVND (reference sequence). This CDR3 has 16 amino acids. The sequencing sample was made of PBMCs. The sequence was collected from a male donor in good health and CMV-seronegative. The genes are TRBV19 and TRBJ2-2, with TRBD2 as a possible D gene (6 bases). The CDR3 spells CASSWGDPRSTGELFF. CDR3 nucleotides: TGTGCCAGTAGTTGGGGGGACCCGAGGTCCACCGGGGAGCTGTTTTTT. The complete variable domain, with remaining parts taken from reference TRBV19 and TRBJ2-2, reads DGGITQSPKYLFRKEGQNVTLSCEQNLNHDAMYWYRQDPGQGLRLIYYSQIVNDFQKGDIAEGYSVSREKKESFPLTVTSAQKNPTAFYLCASSWGDPRSTGELFFGEGSRLTVL.